This paragraph covers one T cell receptor (beta chain) sequence. Libraries were prepared by immunoSEQ multiplex PCR; TCRdb keeps only in-frame clonotypes and omits some of them. The sample records tens of thousands of clones, about 94% being singletons. This record comes from a study of T cell clones after liver transplantation. The length of the CDR3 is 16 residues. The germline V and J ends were trimmed by 4 bases and 3 bases, with 16 bases remaining between them. Looked up from germline, CDR1 is MNHEY and CDR2 is SMNVEV (reference sequence). The sequenced sample was CD8+ T cells from blood, obtained 12 months after liver transplant. This receptor was obtained from a human patient who received a liver transplant. Some T cells may be the graft donor's. The chain links TRBV27 to TRBJ2-1, with D maybe TRBD2 (7 bases). CDR3 in DNA: TGTGCCAGCAGTTGGGGGGCGGGAGACAGCTACAATGAGCAGTTCTTC. Translating gives CASSWGAGDSYNEQFF.